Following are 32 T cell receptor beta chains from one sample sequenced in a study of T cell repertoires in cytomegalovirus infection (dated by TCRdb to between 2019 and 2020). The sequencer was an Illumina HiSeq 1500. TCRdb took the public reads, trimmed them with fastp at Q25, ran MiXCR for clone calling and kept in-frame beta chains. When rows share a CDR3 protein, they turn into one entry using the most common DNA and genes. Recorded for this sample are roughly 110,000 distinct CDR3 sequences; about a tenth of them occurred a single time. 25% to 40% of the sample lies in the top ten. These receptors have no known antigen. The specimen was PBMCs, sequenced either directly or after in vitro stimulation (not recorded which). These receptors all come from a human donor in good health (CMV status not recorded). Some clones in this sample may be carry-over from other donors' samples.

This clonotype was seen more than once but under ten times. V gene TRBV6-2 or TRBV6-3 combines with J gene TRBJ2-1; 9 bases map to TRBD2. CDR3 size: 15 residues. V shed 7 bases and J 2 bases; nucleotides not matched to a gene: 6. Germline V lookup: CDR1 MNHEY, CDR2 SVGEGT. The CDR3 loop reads CASTFSGSPYNEQFF. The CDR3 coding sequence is TGTGCCAGCACATTTAGCGGGAGTCCCTACAATGAGCAGTTCTTC.

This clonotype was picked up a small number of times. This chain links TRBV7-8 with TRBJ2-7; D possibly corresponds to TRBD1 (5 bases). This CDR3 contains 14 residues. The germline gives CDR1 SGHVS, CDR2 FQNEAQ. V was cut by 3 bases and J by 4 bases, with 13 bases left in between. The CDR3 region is CASSLGRDLYEQYF. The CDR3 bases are TGTGCCAGCAGCTTGGGCAGGGATCTTTACGAGCAGTACTTC. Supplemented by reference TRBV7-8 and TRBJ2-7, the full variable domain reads GAGVSQSPRYKVAKRGQDVALRCDPISGHVSLFWYQQALGQGPEFLTYFQNEAQLDKSGLPSDRFFAERPEGSVSTLKIQRTQQEDSAVYLCASSLGRDLYEQYFGPGTRLTVT.

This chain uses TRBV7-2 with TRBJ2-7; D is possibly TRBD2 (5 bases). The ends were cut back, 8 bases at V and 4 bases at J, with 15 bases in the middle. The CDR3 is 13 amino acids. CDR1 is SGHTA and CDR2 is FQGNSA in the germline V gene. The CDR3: CASGLGRGYEQYF. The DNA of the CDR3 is TGTGCCAGCGGATTGGGCAGAGGGTACGAGCAGTACTTC.

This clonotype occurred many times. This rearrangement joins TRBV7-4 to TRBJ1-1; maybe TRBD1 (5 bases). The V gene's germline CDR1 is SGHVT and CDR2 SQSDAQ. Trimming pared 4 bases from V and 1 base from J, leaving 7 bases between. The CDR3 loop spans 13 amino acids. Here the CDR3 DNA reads TGTGCCAGCAGCTCACAGGAGAACACTGAAGCTTTCTTT. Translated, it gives CASSSQENTEAFF.

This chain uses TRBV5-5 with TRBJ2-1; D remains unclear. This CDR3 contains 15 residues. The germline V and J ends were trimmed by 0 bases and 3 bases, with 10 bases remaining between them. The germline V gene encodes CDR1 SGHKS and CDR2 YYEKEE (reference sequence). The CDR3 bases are TGTGCCAGCAGCTTGGAGGGATCGGGCTACAATGAGCAGTTCTTC. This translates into CASSLEGSGYNEQFF. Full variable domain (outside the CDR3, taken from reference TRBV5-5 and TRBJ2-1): DAGVTQSPTHLIKTRGQQVTLRCSPISGHKSVSWYQQVLGQGPQFIFQYYEKEERGRGNFPDRFSARQFPNYSSELNVNALLLGDSALYLCASSLEGSGYNEQFFGPGTRLTVL.

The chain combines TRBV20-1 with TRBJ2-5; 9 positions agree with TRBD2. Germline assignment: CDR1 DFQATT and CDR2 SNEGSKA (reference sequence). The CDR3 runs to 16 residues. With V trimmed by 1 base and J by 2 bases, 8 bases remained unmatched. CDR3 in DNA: TGCAGTGCTAGAGGTGGGGCGGGAGGGCCTCAAGAGACCCAGTACTTC. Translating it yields CSARGGAGGPQETQYF.

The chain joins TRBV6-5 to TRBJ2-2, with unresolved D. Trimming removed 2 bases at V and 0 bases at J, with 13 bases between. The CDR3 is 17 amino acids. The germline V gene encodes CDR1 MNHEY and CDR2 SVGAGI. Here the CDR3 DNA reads TGTGCCAGCAGTTACCTGTGGAGCGTCGCGAACACCGGGGAGCTGTTTTTT. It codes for CASSYLWSVANTGELFF.

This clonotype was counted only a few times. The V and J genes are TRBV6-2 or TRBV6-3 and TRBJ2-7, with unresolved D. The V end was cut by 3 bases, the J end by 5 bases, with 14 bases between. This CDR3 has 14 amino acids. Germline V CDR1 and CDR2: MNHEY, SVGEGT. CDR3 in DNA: TGTGCCAGCAGTTATTACCAGACTCAGGACGAGCAGTACTTC. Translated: CASSYYQTQDEQYF.

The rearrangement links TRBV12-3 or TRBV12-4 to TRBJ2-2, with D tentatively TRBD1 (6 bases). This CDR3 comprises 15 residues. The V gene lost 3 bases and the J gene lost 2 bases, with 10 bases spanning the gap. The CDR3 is CASSFFRGNTGELFF. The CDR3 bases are TGTGCCAGCAGTTTTTTCAGGGGTAACACCGGGGAGCTGTTTTTT.

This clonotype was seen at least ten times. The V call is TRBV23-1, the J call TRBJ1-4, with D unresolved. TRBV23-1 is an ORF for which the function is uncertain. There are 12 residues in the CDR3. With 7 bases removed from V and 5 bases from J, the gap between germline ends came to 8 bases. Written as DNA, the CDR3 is TGCGCCAGCACCGCGGGGAATGAAAAACTGTTTTTT. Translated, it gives CASTAGNEKLFF.

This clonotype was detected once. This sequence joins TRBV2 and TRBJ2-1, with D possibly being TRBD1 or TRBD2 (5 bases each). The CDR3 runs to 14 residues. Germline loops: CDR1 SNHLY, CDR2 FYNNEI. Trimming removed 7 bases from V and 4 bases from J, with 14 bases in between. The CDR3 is CASTPREGYNEQFF. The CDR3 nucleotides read TGTGCCAGCACCCCCCGTGAGGGGTACAATGAGCAGTTCTTC.

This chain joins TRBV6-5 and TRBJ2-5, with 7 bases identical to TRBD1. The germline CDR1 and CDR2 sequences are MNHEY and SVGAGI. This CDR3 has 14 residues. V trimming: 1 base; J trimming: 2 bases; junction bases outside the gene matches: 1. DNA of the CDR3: TGTGCCAGCAGTTACTTGGGACAGCAAGAGACCCAGTACTTC. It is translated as CASSYLGQQETQYF.

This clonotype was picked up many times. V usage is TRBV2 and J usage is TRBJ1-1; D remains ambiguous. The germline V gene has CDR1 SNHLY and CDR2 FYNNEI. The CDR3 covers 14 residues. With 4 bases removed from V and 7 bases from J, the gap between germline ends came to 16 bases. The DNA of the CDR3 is TGTGCCAGCAGTGGTAGCTCAACCGACCGTGAAGCTTTCTTT. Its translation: CASSGSSTDREAFF.

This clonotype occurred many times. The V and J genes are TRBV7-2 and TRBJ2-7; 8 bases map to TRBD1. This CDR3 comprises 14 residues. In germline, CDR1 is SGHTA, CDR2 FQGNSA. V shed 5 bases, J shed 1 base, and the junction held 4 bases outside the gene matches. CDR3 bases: TGTGCCAGCAGCCATAGGGACAGGTCCTACGAGCAGTACTTC. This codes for CASSHRDRSYEQYF.

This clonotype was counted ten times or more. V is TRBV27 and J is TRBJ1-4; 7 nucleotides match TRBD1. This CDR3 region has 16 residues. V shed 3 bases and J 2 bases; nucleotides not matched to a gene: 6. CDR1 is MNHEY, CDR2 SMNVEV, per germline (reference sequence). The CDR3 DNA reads TGTGCCAGCAGTTTCTTACCGGGACAGACTAATGAAAAACTGTTTTTT. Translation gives CASSFLPGQTNEKLFF.

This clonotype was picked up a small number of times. DNA for the CDR3: TGTGCCATCAGTGAGTTTGGACCCTCAAGCGAGCAGTACTTC. Translated, it gives CAISEFGPSSEQYF. The chain has TRBV10-3 and TRBJ2-7, with D hard to call. This CDR3 comprises 14 residues. Looked up from germline, CDR1 is ENHRY and CDR2 is SYGVKD. The ends were cut back, 1 base at V and 6 bases at J, with 13 bases in the middle.

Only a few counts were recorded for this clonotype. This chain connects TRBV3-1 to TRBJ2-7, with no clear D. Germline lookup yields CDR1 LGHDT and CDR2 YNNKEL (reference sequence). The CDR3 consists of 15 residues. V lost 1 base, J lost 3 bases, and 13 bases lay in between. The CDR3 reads CASSQAPVFLYEQYF. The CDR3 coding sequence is TGTGCCAGCAGCCAAGCTCCCGTGTTCCTCTACGAGCAGTACTTC.

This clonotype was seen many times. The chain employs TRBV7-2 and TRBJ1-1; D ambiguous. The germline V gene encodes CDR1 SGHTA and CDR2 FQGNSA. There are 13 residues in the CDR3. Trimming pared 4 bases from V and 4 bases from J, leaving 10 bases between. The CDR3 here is CASSSNIATEAFF. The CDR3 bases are TGTGCCAGCAGCTCCAATATAGCCACTGAAGCTTTCTTT. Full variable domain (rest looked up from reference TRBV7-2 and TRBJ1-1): GAGVSQSPSNKVTEKGKDVELRCDPISGHTALYWYRQSLGQGLEFLIYFQGNSAPDKSGLPSDRFSAERTGGSVSTLTIQRTQQEDSAVYLCASSSNIATEAFFGQGTRLTVV.

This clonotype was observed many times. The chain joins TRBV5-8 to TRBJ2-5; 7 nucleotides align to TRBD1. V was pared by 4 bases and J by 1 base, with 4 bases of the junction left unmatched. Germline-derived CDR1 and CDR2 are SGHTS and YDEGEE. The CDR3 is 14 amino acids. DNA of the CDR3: TGTGCCAGCAGCCTGGGACAGCCCCAAGAGACCCAGTACTTC. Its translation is CASSLGQPQETQYF.

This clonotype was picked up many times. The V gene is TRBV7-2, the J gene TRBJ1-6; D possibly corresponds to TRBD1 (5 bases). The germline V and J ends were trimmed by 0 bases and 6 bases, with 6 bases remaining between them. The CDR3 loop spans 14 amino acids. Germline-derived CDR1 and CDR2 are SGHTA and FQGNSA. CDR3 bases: TGTGCCAGCAGCTTAGCGGGGCTTAATTCACCCCTCCACTTT. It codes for CASSLAGLNSPLHF.

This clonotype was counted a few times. CDR3 region: CASSQGTVYEQYF. The CDR3 region has the DNA TGTGCCAGCAGCCAAGGGACAGTCTACGAGCAGTACTTC. The V gene is TRBV14, the J gene TRBJ2-7; a weak D match, TRBD1 (6 bases). This CDR3 comprises 13 residues. Trimming removed 1 base at V and 3 bases at J, with 7 bases between. Germline assignment: CDR1 SGHDN and CDR2 FVKESK.

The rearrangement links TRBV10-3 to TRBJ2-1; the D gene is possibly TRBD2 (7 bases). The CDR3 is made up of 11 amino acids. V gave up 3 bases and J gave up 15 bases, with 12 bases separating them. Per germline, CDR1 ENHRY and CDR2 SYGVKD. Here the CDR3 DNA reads TGTGCCATCAGTGAAGGGGGGGCTAGGTTCTTC. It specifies CAISEGGARFF.

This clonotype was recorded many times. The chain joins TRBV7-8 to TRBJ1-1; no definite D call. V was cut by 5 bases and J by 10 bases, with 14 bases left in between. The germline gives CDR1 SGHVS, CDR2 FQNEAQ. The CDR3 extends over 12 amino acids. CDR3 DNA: TGTGCCAGCAGCCTCAACCGCGGTGGAGCTTTCTTT. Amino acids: CASSLNRGGAFF.

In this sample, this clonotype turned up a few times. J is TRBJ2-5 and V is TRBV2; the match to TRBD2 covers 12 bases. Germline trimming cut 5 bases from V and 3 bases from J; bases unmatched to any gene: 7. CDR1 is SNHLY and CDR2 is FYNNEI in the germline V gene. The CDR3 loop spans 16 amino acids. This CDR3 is CASSPTRTSGKETQYF. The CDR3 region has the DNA TGTGCCAGCAGTCCGACCCGGACTAGCGGGAAAGAGACCCAGTACTTC.

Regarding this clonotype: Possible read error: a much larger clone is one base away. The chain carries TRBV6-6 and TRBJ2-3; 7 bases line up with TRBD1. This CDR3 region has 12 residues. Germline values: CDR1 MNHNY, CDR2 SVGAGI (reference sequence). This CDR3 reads CTSSRGPDTQYF. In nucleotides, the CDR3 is TGTACCAGCAGTAGGGGGCCCGATACGCAGTATTTT.

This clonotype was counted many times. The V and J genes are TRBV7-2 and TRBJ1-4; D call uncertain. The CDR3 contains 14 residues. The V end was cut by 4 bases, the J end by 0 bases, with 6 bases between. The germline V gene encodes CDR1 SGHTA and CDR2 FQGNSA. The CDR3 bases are TGTGCCAGCAGCTGGCGTGCAACTAATGAAAAACTGTTTTTT. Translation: CASSWRATNEKLFF.

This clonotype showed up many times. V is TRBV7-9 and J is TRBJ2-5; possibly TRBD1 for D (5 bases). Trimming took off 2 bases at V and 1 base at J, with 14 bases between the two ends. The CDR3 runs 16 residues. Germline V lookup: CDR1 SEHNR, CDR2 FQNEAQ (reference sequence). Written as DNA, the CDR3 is TGTGCCAGCAGCTTAATAGGGGCCGCCCCCCAAGAGACCCAGTACTTC. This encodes CASSLIGAAPQETQYF.

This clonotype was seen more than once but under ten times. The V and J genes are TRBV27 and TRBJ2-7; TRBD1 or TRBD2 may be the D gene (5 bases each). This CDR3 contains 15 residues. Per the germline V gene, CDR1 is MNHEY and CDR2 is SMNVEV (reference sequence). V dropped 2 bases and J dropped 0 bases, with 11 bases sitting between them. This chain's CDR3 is CASSLRRDVSYEQYF. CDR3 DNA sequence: TGTGCCAGCAGTTTACGAAGGGACGTCTCCTACGAGCAGTACTTC.

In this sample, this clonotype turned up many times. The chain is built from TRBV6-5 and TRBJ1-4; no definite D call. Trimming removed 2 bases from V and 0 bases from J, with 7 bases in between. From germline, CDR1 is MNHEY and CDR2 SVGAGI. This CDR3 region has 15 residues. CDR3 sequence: CASSYQQPTNEKLFF. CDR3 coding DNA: TGTGCCAGCAGTTACCAACAGCCAACTAATGAAAAACTGTTTTTT.

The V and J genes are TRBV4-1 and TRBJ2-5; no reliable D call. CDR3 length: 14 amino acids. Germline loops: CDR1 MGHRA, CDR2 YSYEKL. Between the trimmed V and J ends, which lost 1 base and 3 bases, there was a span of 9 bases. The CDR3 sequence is CASSQVLGKETQYF. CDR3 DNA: TGCGCCAGCAGCCAAGTGCTGGGGAAAGAGACCCAGTACTTC.

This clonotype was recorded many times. The CDR3 DNA reads as TGTGCCAGCAGTCTGTGGACATCGCGGAATCAGCCCCAGCATTTT. This gives the protein CASSLWTSRNQPQHF. The rearrangement joins TRBV6-2 or TRBV6-3 to TRBJ1-5, with D possibly being TRBD1 (5 bases). V lost 5 bases to trimming and J lost 4 bases, with 15 bases between them. The CDR3 totals 15 residues. Germline CDR1 MNHEY, CDR2 SVGEGT.

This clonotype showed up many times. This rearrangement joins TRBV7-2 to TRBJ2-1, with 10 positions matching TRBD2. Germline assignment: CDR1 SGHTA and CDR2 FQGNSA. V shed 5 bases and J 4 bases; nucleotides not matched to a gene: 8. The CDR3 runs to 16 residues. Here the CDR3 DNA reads TGTGCCAGCAGCCCCAGCGGGGGGGGCTTATACAATGAGCAGTTCTTC. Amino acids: CASSPSGGGLYNEQFF.